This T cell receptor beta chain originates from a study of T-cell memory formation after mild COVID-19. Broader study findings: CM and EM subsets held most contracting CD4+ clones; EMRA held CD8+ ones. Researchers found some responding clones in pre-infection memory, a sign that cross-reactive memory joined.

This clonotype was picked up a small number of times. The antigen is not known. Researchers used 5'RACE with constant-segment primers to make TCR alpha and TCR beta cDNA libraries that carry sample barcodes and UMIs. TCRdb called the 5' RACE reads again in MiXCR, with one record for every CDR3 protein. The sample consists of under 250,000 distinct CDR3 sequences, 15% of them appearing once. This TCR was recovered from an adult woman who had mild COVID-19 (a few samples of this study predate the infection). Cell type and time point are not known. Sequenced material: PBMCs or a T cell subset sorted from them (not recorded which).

CDR3 residues: CASIRQGGYGYTF. The CDR3 nucleotides are TGTGCCAGCATCAGACAGGGTGGATATGGCTACACCTTC. V usage is TRBV27 and J usage is TRBJ1-2, with TRBD1 matching 7 bases. Germline CDR1 reads MNHEY; CDR2 reads SMNVEV (reference sequence). CDR3 size: 13 residues. V shed 7 bases, J shed 5 bases, and the junction held 7 bases outside the gene matches.